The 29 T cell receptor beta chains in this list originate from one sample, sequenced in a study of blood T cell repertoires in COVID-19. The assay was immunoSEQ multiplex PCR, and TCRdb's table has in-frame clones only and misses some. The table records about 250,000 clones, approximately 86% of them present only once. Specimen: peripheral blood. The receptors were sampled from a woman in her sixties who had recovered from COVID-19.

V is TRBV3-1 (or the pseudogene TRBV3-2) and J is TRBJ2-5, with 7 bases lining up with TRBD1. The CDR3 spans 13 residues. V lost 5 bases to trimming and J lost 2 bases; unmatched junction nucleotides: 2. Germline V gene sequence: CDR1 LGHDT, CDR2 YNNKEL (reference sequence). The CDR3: CASSWDRQETQYF. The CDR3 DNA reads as TGTGCCAGCAGCTGGGACAGACAAGAGACCCAGTACTTC.

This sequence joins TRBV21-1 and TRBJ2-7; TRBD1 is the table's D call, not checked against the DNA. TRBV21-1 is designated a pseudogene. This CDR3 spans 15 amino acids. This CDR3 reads CASSKQVQGTYEQYF. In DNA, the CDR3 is TGTGCCAGCAGCAAACAAGTCCAGGGAACCTACGAGCAGTACTTC.

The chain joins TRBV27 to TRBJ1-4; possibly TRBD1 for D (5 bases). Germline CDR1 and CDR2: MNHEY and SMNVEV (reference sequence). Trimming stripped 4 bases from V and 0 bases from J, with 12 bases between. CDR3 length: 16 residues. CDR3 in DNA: TGTGCCAGCAGTTGGCGGGGACTTACAACTAATGAAAAACTGTTTTTT. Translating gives CASSWRGLTTNEKLFF.

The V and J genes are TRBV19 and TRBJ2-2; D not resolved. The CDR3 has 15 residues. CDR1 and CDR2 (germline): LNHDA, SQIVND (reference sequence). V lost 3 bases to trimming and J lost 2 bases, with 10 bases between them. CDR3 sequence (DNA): TGTGCCAGTAGTATCTCGATAACAAACACCGGGGAGCTGTTTTTT. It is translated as CASSISITNTGELFF.

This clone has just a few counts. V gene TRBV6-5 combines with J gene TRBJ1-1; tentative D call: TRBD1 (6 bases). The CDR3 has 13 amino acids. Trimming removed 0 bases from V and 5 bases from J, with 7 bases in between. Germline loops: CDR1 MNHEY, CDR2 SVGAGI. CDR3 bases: TGTGCCAGCAGTTACTCGAGGGGGACTGAAGCTTTCTTT. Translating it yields CASSYSRGTEAFF.

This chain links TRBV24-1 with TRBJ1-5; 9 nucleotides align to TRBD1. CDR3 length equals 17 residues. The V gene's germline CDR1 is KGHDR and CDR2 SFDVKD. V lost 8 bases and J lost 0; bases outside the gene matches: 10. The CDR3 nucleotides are TGTGCCACCAAAAACAGGGGGCGAGAAGGTAGCAATCAGCCCCAGCATTTT. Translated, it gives CATKNRGREGSNQPQHF.

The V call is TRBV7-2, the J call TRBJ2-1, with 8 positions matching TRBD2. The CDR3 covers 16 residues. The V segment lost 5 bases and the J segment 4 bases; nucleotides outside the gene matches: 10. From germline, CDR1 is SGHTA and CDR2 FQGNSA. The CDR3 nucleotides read TGTGCCAGCAGCGGCATGAGCGGGGGTAATTACAATGAGCAGTTCTTC. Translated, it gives CASSGMSGGNYNEQFF. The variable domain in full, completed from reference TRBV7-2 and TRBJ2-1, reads GAGVSQSPSNKVTEKGKDVELRCDPISGHTALYWYRQSLGQGLEFLIYFQGNSAPDKSGLPSDRFSAERTGGSVSTLTIQRTQQEDSAVYLCASSGMSGGNYNEQFFGPGTRLTVL.

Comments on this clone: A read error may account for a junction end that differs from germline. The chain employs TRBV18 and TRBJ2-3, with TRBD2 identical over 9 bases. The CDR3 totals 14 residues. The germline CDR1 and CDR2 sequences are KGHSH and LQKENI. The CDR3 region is CASAPGLAKDTQYF. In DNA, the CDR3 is TGTGCCAGCGCACCGGGACTAGCAAAAGATACGCAGTATTTT.

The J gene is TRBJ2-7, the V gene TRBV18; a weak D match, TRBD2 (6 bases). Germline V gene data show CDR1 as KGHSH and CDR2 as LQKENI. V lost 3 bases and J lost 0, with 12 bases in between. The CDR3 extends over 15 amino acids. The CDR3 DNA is TGTGCCAGCTCACCGTTCGGGGGTCGCTCCTACGAGCAGTACTTC. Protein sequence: CASSPFGGRSYEQYF.

The DNA of the CDR3 is TGTGCCAGCAGGTCCGGGGGGCGCGTTTACGAGCAGTACTTC. Protein sequence: CASRSGGRVYEQYF. J is TRBJ2-7 and V is TRBV28; a weak D match, TRBD2 (7 bases). The V gene's germline CDR1 is MDHEN and CDR2 SYDVKM. The CDR3 runs to 14 residues. Between the trimmed V and J ends, which lost 6 bases and 4 bases, there was a span of 16 bases. The whole variable domain, filled in from reference TRBV28 and TRBJ2-7, reads DVKVTQSSRYLVKRTGEKVFLECVQDMDHENMFWYRQDPGLGLRLIYFSYDVKMKEKGDIPEGYSVSREKKERFSLILESASTNQTSMYLCASRSGGRVYEQYFGPGTRLTVT.

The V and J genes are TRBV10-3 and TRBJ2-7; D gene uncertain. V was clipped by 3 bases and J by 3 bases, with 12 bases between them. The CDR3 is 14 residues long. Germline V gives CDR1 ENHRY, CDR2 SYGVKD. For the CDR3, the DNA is TGTGCCATCAGTGAATTTTACAACAACTACGAGCAGTACTTC. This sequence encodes CAISEFYNNYEQYF.

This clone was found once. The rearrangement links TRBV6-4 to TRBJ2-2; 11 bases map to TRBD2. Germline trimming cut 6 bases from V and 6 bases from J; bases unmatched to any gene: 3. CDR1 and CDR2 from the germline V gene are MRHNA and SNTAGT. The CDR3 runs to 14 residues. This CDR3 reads CASRKTSGAGELFF. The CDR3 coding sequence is TGTGCCAGCAGGAAGACTAGCGGGGCCGGGGAGCTGTTTTTT.

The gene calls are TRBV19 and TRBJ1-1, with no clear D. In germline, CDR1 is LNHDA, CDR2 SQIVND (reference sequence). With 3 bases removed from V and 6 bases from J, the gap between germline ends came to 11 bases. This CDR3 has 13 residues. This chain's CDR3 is CASSIRASAEAFF. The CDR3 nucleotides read TGTGCCAGTAGTATCCGCGCTTCCGCTGAAGCTTTCTTT. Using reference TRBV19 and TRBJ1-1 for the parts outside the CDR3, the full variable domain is DGGITQSPKYLFRKEGQNVTLSCEQNLNHDAMYWYRQDPGQGLRLIYYSQIVNDFQKGDIAEGYSVSREKKESFPLTVTSAQKNPTAFYLCASSIRASAEAFFGQGTRLTVV.

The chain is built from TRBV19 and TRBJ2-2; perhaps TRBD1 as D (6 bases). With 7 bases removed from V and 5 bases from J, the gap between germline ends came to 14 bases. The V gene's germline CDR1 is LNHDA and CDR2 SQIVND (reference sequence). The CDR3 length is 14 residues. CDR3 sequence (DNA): TGTGCCAGTACCCGACAGGCGGGTACCGGGGAGCTGTTTTTT. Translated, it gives CASTRQAGTGELFF.

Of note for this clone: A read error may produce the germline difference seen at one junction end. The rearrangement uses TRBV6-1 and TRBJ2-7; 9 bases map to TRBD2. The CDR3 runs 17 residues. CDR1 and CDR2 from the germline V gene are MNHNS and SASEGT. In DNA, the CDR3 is TGTGCCAGCAGAGAAGTAGTGGGGCGGGGGGGCGGATACGAGCAGTACTTC. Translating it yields CASREVVGRGGGYEQYF.

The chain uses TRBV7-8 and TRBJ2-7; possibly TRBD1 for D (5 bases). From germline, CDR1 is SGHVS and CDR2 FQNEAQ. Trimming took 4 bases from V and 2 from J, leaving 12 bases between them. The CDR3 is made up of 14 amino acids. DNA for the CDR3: TGTGCCAGCAGCTCGGGCCTAGGGGCCTACGAGCAGTACTTC. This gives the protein CASSSGLGAYEQYF.

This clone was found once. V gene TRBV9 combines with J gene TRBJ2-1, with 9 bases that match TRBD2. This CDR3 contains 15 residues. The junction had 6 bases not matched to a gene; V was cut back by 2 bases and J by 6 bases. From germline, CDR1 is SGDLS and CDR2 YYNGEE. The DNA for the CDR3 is TGTGCCAGCAGCGTTCTAGCGGGGAGCTTCAATGAGCAGTTCTTC. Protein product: CASSVLAGSFNEQFF.

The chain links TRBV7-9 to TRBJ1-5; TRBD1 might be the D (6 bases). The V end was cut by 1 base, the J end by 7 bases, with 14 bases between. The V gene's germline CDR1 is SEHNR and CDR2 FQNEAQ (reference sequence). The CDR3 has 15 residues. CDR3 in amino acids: CASSLEGGRGQPQHF. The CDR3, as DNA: TGTGCCAGCAGCTTAGAGGGGGGGCGCGGCCAGCCCCAGCATTTT.

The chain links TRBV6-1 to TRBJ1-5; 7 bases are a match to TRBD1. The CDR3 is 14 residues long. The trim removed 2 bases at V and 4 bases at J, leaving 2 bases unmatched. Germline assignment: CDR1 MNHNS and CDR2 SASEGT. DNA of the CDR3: TGTGCCAGCAGTGAAAGGGGGCTGAATCAGCCCCAGCATTTT. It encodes CASSERGLNQPQHF.

The CDR3 here is CASSLPSGNTDTQYF. The CDR3 region has the DNA TGTGCCAGCAGCTTGCCTAGCGGAAATACAGATACGCAGTATTTT. The rearrangement links TRBV5-4 to TRBJ2-3; TRBD2 matches 7 bases. The CDR3 has 15 residues. Germline lookup yields CDR1 SGHNT and CDR2 YYREEE (reference sequence). Trimming took 1 base from V and 3 from J; bases not matched to a gene: 5.

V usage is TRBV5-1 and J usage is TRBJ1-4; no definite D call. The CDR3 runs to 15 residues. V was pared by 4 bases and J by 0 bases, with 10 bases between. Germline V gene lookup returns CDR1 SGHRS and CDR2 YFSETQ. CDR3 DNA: TGCGCCAGCAGCCTTGGGAGTGCAACTAATGAAAAACTGTTTTTT. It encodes CASSLGSATNEKLFF.

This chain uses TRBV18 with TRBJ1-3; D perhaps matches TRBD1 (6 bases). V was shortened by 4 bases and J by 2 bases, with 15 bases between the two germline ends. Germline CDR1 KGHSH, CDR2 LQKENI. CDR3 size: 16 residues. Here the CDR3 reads CASSQSGGQAGNTIYF. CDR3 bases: TGTGCCAGCTCACAGTCGGGGGGGCAAGCTGGAAACACCATATATTTT.

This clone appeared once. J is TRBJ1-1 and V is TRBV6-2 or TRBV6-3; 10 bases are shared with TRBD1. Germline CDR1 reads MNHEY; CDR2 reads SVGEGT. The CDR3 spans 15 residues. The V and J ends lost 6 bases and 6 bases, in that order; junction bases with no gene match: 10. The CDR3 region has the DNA TGTGCCAGCAGCCTTGACAGGGGGCCAATGGCTGAAGCTTTCTTT. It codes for CASSLDRGPMAEAFF.

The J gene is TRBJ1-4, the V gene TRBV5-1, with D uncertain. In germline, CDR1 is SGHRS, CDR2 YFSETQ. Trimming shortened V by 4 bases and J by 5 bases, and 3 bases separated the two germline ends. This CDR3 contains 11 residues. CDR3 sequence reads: CASSLNEKLFF. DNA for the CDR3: TGCGCCAGCAGCCTAAATGAAAAACTGTTTTTT.

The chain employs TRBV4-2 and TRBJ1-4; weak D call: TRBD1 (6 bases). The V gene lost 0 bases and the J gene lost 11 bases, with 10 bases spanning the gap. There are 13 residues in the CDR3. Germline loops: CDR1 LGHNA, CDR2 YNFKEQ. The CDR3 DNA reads TGTGCCAGCAGCCAAGATCGGGGGGCTAAACTGTTTTTT. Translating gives CASSQDRGAKLFF.

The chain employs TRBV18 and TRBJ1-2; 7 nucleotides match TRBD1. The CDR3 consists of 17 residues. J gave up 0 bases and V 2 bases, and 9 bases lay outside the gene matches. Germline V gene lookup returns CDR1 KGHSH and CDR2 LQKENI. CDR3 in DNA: TGTGCCAGCTCACCAGCGCGGGGACAGCTGGCTAACTATGGCTACACCTTC. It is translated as CASSPARGQLANYGYTF.

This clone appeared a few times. The DNA for the CDR3 is TGTGCCAGCAGCACCTGGGGCCTAGCGGGGGGCAGCACAGATACGCAGTATTTT. Its translation: CASSTWGLAGGSTDTQYF. The gene calls are TRBV3-1 (or the pseudogene TRBV3-2) and TRBJ2-3, with 11 bases that match TRBD2. Per germline, CDR1 LGHDT and CDR2 YNNKEL (reference sequence). V shed 5 bases and J 0 bases; nucleotides not matched to a gene: 10. The CDR3 contains 18 residues.

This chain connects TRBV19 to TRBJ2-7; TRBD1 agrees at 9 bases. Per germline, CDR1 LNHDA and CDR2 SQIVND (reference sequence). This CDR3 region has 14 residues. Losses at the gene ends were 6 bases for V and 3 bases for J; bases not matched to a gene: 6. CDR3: CASSDRGNNYEQYF. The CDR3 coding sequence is TGTGCCAGTAGCGACAGGGGGAATAACTACGAGCAGTACTTC.

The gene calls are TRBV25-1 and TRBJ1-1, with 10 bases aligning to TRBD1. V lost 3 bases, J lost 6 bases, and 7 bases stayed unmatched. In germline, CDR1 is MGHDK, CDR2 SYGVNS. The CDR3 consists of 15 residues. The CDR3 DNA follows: TGTGCCAGCAGTGAGATTCGGGGACAGGGGTCTGAAGCTTTCTTT. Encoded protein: CASSEIRGQGSEAFF. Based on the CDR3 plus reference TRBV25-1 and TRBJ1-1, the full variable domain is EADIYQTPRYLVIGTGKKITLECSQTMGHDKMYWYQQDPGMELHLIHYSYGVNSTEKGDLSSESTVSRIRTEHFPLTLESARPSHTSQYLCASSEIRGQGSEAFFGQGTRLTVV.